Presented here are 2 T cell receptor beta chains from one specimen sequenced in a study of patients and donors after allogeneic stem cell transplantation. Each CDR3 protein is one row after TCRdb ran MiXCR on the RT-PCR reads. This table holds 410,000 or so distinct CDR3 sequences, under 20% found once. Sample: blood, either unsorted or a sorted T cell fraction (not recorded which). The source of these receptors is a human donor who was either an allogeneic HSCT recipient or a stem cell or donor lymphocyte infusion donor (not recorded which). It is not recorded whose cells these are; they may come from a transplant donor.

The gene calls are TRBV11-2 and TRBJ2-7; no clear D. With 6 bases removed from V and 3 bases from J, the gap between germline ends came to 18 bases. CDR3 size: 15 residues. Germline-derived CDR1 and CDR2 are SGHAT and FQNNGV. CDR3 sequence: CASSPSSGSHYEQYF. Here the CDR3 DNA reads TGTGCCAGCAGTCCAAGCTCGGGCAGCCACTACGAGCAGTACTTC.

The CDR3 sequence: CSANGRQETQYF. The DNA for the CDR3 is TGCAGTGCTAACGGACGGCAAGAGACCCAGTACTTC. The gene calls are TRBV20-1 and TRBJ2-5; D unresolved. V lost 4 bases, J lost 2 bases, and 8 bases lay in between. The CDR3 is 12 residues long. CDR1 and CDR2 from the germline V gene are DFQATT and SNEGSKA (reference sequence).